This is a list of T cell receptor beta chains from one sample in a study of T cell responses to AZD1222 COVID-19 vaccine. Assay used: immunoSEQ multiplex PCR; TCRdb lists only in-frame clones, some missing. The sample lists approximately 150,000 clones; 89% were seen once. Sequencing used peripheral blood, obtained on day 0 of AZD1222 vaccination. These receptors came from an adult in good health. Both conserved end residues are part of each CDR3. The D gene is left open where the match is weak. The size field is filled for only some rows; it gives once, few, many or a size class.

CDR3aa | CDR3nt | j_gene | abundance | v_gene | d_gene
CASSLAVAGGPIEQYF | TGCGCCAGCAGCTTGGCCGTGGCGGGAGGGCCGATCGAGCAGTACTTC | TRBJ2-7 | - | TRBV5-1 | TRBD2
CASSQVYSYNEQFF | TGTGCCAGCAGCCAAGTATATAGCTACAATGAGCAGTTCTTC | TRBJ2-1 | - | TRBV3-1/TRBV3-2 | -
CASSLGSGTSGLKYTDTQYF | TGCGCCAGCAGCTTGGGTTCCGGGACTAGCGGTTTAAAATACACAGATACGCAGTATTTT | TRBJ2-3 | - | TRBV5-1 | TRBD2
CASSRSGRDYEQYF | TGTGCCAGCAGCCGTAGCGGGAGAGATTACGAGCAGTACTTC | TRBJ2-7 | - | TRBV7-2 | TRBD2
CASSYGRHGRILAGYNEQFF | TGTGCCAGCAGTTACGGGAGACACGGACGGATACTAGCGGGATACAATGAGCAGTTCTTC | TRBJ2-1 | - | TRBV6-2/TRBV6-3 | TRBD2
CASSIEIRNTIYF | TGTGCCAGTAGTATTGAAATTCGAAACACCATATATTTT | TRBJ1-3 | - | TRBV19 | -
CASRARDRGNSPLHF | TGTGCCAGTCGCGCCCGGGACAGGGGGAATTCACCCCTCCACTTT | TRBJ1-6 | - | TRBV19 | TRBD1
CASSPGAHQETQYF | TGTGCCAGCAGTCCTGGAGCGCACCAAGAGACCCAGTACTTC | TRBJ2-5 | - | TRBV28 | -
CSDRDSGDGYTF | TGCAGTGATCGGGACAGCGGAGATGGCTACACCTTC | TRBJ1-2 | - | TRBV29-1 | TRBD1
CASSQGGVDEKLFF | TGCGCCAGCAGCCAAGGGGGGGTTGATGAAAAACTGTTTTTT | TRBJ1-4 | - | TRBV4-3 | -
CASSGQGSPNEKLFF | TGTGCCAGCAGCGGACAGGGGAGCCCTAATGAAAAACTGTTTTTT | TRBJ1-4 | - | TRBV9 | TRBD1
CASSVGQLNSPLHF | TGTGCCAGCAGTGTGGGACAGCTTAATTCACCCCTCCACTTT | TRBJ1-6 | - | TRBV25-1 | TRBD1
CASSARPYNEQFF | TGTGCCAGCAGTGCACGACCATACAATGAGCAGTTCTTC | TRBJ2-1 | - | TRBV2 | -
CASSSTAANYGYTF | TGCGCCAGCAGCTCAACGGCAGCTAACTATGGCTACACCTTC | TRBJ1-2 | - | TRBV5-1 | -
CASSLVGTGRQTQYF | TGTGCCAGCAGCTTAGTAGGGACAGGGAGACAGACCCAGTACTTC | TRBJ2-5 | once | TRBV7-8 | TRBD1
CASSLTRGEDYGYTF | TGTGCCAGCAGCCTGACCAGGGGCGAAGACTATGGCTACACCTTC | TRBJ1-2 | - | TRBV7-9 | -
CASSQGDNYYEQYF | TGTGCCAGCAGCCAAGGGGACAACTACTACGAGCAGTACTTC | TRBJ2-7 | - | TRBV3-1/TRBV3-2 | -
CAWSYQGSLGEAFF | TGTGCCTGGAGCTATCAGGGATCTCTTGGAGAAGCTTTCTTT | TRBJ1-1 | once | TRBV30 | -
CASSAAPGNYGYTF | TGTGCCAGCAGCGCTGCCCCCGGAAACTATGGCTACACCTTC | TRBJ1-2 | - | TRBV6-5 | -
CASSLSRQTQYF | TGCGCCAGCAGCTTGTCCAGGCAGACCCAGTACTTC | TRBJ2-5 | - | TRBV5-1 | -
CASSTRTGPEVAQHF | TGTGCCAGCAGCACCCGGACAGGGCCTGAGGTGGCCCAGCATTTT | TRBJ1-5 | - | TRBV7-2 | TRBD1
CASSEVRGPGTF | TGTGCCAGCAGTGAAGTTAGGGGGCCCGGCACCTTC | TRBJ1-2 | - | TRBV6-1 | TRBD1
CASSEGVRAHYGYTF | TGTGCCAGCAGTGAAGGCGTCAGGGCGCACTATGGCTACACCTTC | TRBJ1-2 | - | TRBV6-1 | -
CASSLGTYNEQFF | TGTGCCAGCAGCTTAGGGACTTACAATGAGCAGTTCTTC | TRBJ2-1 | - | TRBV11-2 | -
CASSFSSFYGYTF | TGTGCCAGCAGCTTTTCCTCGTTCTATGGCTACACCTTC | TRBJ1-2 | - | TRBV7-9 | -
CASSVQGAITEAFF | TGTGCCAGCAGTGTACAGGGGGCGATAACTGAAGCTTTCTTT | TRBJ1-1 | - | TRBV7-6 | TRBD1
CASSGRQSLNTEAFF | TGCGCCAGCAGCGGTCGACAGAGCCTGAACACTGAAGCTTTCTTT | TRBJ1-1 | - | TRBV5-1 | -
CASSLAYASQGYEQYF | TGTGCCAGCAGCTTAGCTTATGCTAGTCAGGGCTACGAGCAGTACTTC | TRBJ2-7 | - | TRBV7-2 | -
CASSTDRGRDQPQHF | TGTGCCAGCTCGACCGACAGGGGCAGAGATCAGCCCCAGCATTTT | TRBJ1-5 | - | TRBV18 | TRBD1
CASSVNSPLHF | TGTGCCAGCAGTGTTAATTCACCCCTCCACTTT | TRBJ1-6 | - | TRBV28 | -
CASSPASGGQPQHF | TGTGCCAGCAGCCCCGCGTCAGGCGGTCAGCCCCAGCATTTT | TRBJ1-5 | - | TRBV7-2 | -
CASSSARDTYEQYF | TGTGCCAGCAGTTCCGCGCGGGACACCTACGAGCAGTACTTC | TRBJ2-7 | - | TRBV6-2/TRBV6-3 | -
CASSPRSGNTIYF | TGTGCCAGCAGCCCAAGGAGTGGAAACACCATATATTTT | TRBJ1-3 | - | TRBV7-2 | -
CASSLARGWNTEAFF | TGTGCCAGCAGCTTAGCTAGGGGGTGGAACACTGAAGCTTTCTTT | TRBJ1-1 | - | TRBV11-1 | -
CASSYSPWGFQAFF | TGTGCCAGCAGTTATTCACCTTGGGGCTTTCAAGCTTTCTTT | TRBJ1-1 | - | TRBV6-2/TRBV6-3 | -
CASSDRELQPQHF | TGTGCCAGCAGTGACAGGGAGCTTCAGCCCCAGCATTTT | TRBJ1-5 | - | TRBV7-2 | TRBD1
CASSPAAAATNEKLFF | TGCGCCAGCAGCCCGGCGGCAGCTGCAACTAATGAAAAACTGTTTTTT | TRBJ1-4 | once | TRBV5-1 | -
CASGLSGSIYEQFF | TGTGCCAGCGGCCTTAGCGGGAGTATCTATGAGCAGTTCTTC | TRBJ2-1 | - | TRBV7-9 | TRBD2
CASSYGGGRSYEQYF | TGTGCCAGCAGTTACGGGGGCGGGAGGTCCTACGAGCAGTACTTC | TRBJ2-7 | once | TRBV6-5 | TRBD2
CASSLTKGGRISYEQYF | TGCGCCAGCAGCTTGACAAAAGGCGGGAGGATTTCCTACGAGCAGTACTTC | TRBJ2-7 | - | TRBV5-1 | TRBD2
CASSLDQRFGGGIAYEQYF | TGTGCCAGCAGCTTAGATCAGCGGTTCGGAGGGGGGATCGCCTACGAGCAGTACTTC | TRBJ2-7 | - | TRBV11-2 | -
CASSIAGATGELFF | TGTGCCAGTAGTATAGCGGGGGCCACCGGGGAGCTGTTTTTT | TRBJ2-2 | - | TRBV19 | -
CASSPVRSGSGTDTQYF | TGTGCCAGCTCACCGGTGCGTAGCGGGAGCGGCACAGATACGCAGTATTTT | TRBJ2-3 | - | TRBV18 | TRBD2
CASSRRLNTEAFF | TGTGCCAGCAGTCGACGACTGAACACTGAAGCTTTCTTT | TRBJ1-1 | - | TRBV2 | -
CASSPLGQIYGYTF | TGTGCCAGCAGCCCACTGGGGCAGATCTATGGCTACACCTTC | TRBJ1-2 | - | TRBV7-9 | -
CASSQGGGDNSPLHF | TGTGCCAGCAGCCAAGGAGGGGGGGATAATTCACCCCTCCACTTT | TRBJ1-6 | - | TRBV3-1/TRBV3-2 | -
CASSLAGTGITMGQYF | TGTGCCAGCAGTTTAGCCGGGACAGGGATAACGATGGGGCAGTACTTC | TRBJ2-7 | - | TRBV6-2/TRBV6-3 | TRBD1
CASRNSGGPYNEQFF | TGTGCCAGCAGGAATTCCGGGGGGCCCTACAATGAGCAGTTCTTC | TRBJ2-1 | - | TRBV27 | -
CASSFTAGGGTEAFF | TGTGCCAGCAGCTTTACCGCAGGGGGAGGAACTGAAGCTTTCTTT | TRBJ1-1 | - | TRBV11-2 | TRBD1
CASSEGRPREKLFF | TGTGCCAGCAGCGAGGGACGGCCCAGGGAAAAACTGTTTTTT | TRBJ1-4 | - | TRBV5-5 | -
CASSDLTGANMIYEQYF | TGTGCCAGCAGTGACCTTACGGGGGCTAATATGATCTACGAGCAGTACTTC | TRBJ2-7 | - | TRBV6-1 | -
CASSQEVEKTQYF | TGTGCCAGCAGCCAAGAAGTGGAAAAGACCCAGTACTTC | TRBJ2-5 | - | TRBV3-1/TRBV3-2 | -
CASSLNRVETQYF | TGTGCCAGCAGCTTAAACAGGGTGGAGACCCAGTACTTC | TRBJ2-5 | - | TRBV7-2 | -
CASSLLTSGRELFF | TGTGCCAGCAGTTTATTAACTAGCGGGAGGGAGCTGTTTTTT | TRBJ2-2 | - | TRBV28 | TRBD2
CSARDFPGQFF | TGCAGTGCAAGGGACTTTCCCGGGCAGTTCTTC | TRBJ2-1 | few | TRBV20-1 | -